The entry below gives a single T cell receptor beta chain sequence along with its context. The antigen is not known. The sample belongs to a study of T cell responses to AZD1222 COVID-19 vaccine. Sequenced by immunoSEQ multiplex PCR; TCRdb stores in-frame clones only, minus some. The sample has some 170,000 clones; roughly nine tenths are singletons. Study conclusions and caveats: Seropositivity was recorded at baseline in only 6 or 7 AZD1222 recipients.

Germline values: CDR1 LNHDA, CDR2 SQIVND (reference sequence). This CDR3 spans 16 amino acids. Trimming removed 4 bases from V and 3 bases from J, with 17 bases in between. The rearrangement joins TRBV19 to TRBJ2-3; D is perhaps TRBD2 (5 bases). This clonotype originated in an adult in good health. The specimen was peripheral blood, collected on day 0 of AZD1222 vaccination. The CDR3 here is CASSTRTPPSTDTQYF. CDR3 bases: TGTGCCAGTAGTACTCGGACTCCGCCGTCGACAGATACGCAGTATTTT.